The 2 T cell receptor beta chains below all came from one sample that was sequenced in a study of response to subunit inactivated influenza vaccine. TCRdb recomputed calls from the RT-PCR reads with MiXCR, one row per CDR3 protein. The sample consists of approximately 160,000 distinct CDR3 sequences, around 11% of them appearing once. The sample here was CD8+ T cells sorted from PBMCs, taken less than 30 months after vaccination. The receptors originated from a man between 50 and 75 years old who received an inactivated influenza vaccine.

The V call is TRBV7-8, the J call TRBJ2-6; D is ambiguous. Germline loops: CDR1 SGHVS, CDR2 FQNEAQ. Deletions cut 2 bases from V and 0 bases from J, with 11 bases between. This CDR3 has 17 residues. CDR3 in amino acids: CASSLFDFLSGANVLTF. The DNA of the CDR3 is TGTGCCAGCAGCTTATTCGATTTCCTCTCTGGGGCCAACGTCCTGACTTTC.

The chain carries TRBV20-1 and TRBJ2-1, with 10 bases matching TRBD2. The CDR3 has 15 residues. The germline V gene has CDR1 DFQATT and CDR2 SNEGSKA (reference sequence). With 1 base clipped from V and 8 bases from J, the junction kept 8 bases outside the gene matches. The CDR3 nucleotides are TGCAGTGCTAGAGGGCTAGCGGGAGCCGAGGATGAGCAGTTCTTC. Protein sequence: CSARGLAGAEDEQFF.